One sample yielded the 17 T cell receptor beta chains listed below, sequenced in a study of regulatory T cells in long-lasting Graves disease. Time point specified: persistent/refractory GD, antithyroid drugs over 5 years with positive TRAb. Following extraction of RNA from PBMCs, that RNA was used to make the TCR library. Libraries of TCR beta came from iRepertoire HTBI primers plus Arm-PCR of CDR3 regions. Using its own MiXCR run on the multiplex PCR reads, TCRdb lists one record per CDR3 protein. The sample yields 650,000 to 850,000 distinct CDR3 sequences, around 30% seen once. The sample in question was peripheral blood mononuclear cells (PBMCs), obtained when the disease was refractory, from a patient treated with antithyroid drugs. The receptors derive from a female donor with Graves disease.

This clonotype was recorded a few times. The gene calls are TRBV2 and TRBJ1-4, with 9 bases identical to TRBD1. The ends lost 7 bases at V and 11 bases at J; junction bases unmatched: 8. CDR1 SNHLY and CDR2 FYNNEI come from the germline V gene. This CDR3 has 13 amino acids. CDR3 protein: CASTATGGGKLFF. CDR3 bases: TGTGCCAGCACGGCTACAGGGGGCGGGAAACTGTTTTTT.

A few counts support this clonotype. The gene calls are TRBV30 and TRBJ1-2; D is unclear. Trimming removed 0 bases at V and 8 bases at J, with 13 bases between. The CDR3 is made up of 13 amino acids. Germline lookup yields CDR1 GTSNPN and CDR2 SVGIG (reference sequence). This CDR3 reads CAWSVPSPPGYTF. DNA for the CDR3: TGTGCCTGGAGTGTACCCAGCCCGCCCGGCTACACCTTC.

The chain links TRBV12-5 to TRBJ1-2, with D unclear. V lost 1 base to trimming and J lost 3 bases, with 0 bases between them. Germline CDR1 reads LGHNT; CDR2 reads FRNRAP. The CDR3 has 11 amino acids. This chain's CDR3 is CASGLDYGYTF. In DNA form, the CDR3 reads TGTGCTAGTGGTTTGGACTATGGCTACACCTTC.

The chain couples TRBV28 to TRBJ1-5; no reliable D call. Trimming left V 6 bases short and J 5 bases short, with 11 bases between. There are 13 residues in the CDR3. Germline assignment: CDR1 MDHEN and CDR2 SYDVKM. CDR3 DNA sequence: TGTGCCAGCAGCCGTATCCCCGATCAGCCCCAGCATTTT. It is translated as CASSRIPDQPQHF.

This clonotype was seen a few times. V and J are TRBV6-1 and TRBJ2-5, with D possibly matching TRBD2 (5 bases). Germline V gene lookup returns CDR1 MNHNS and CDR2 SASEGT. Deletions cut 2 bases from V and 3 bases from J, with 13 bases between. The CDR3 length is 15 residues. This chain's CDR3 is CASSEWRSGEETQYF. CDR3 nucleotides: TGTGCCAGCAGTGAATGGAGGAGTGGGGAAGAGACCCAGTACTTC.

This clonotype was picked up a small number of times. The chain joins TRBV20-1 to TRBJ1-2; the D gene is possibly TRBD1 (6 bases). The V and J ends lost 1 base and 8 bases respectively, with 14 bases between them. This CDR3 region has 13 residues. The germline V gene has CDR1 DFQATT and CDR2 SNEGSKA (reference sequence). The CDR3 is CSARGGTRGGYTF. For the CDR3, the DNA is TGCAGTGCTAGAGGGGGGACACGGGGCGGCTACACCTTC.

The rearrangement uses TRBV19 and TRBJ1-1; TRBD1 is a possible D gene (6 bases). This CDR3 is 13 amino acids long. V lost 4 bases and J 7 bases, leaving 13 bases between the germline ends. Germline CDR1 reads LNHDA; CDR2 reads SQIVND (reference sequence). The CDR3 spells CASSNSVDSEAFF. The DNA of the CDR3 is TGTGCCAGTAGTAATTCGGTGGACAGTGAAGCTTTCTTT.

This chain connects TRBV7-9 to TRBJ2-5; TRBD2 might be the D (6 bases). The CDR3 totals 15 residues. With 3 bases removed from V and 5 bases from J, the gap between germline ends came to 16 bases. Germline V gene lookup returns CDR1 SEHNR and CDR2 FQNEAQ (reference sequence). Here the CDR3 DNA reads TGTGCCAGCAGCTTCCCTTCGGGAGCAATGGAGACCCAGTACTTC. It encodes CASSFPSGAMETQYF. The entire variable domain, with the rest obtained from reference TRBV7-9 and TRBJ2-5, is as follows: DTGVSQNPRHKITKRGQNVTFRCDPISEHNRLYWYRQTLGQGPEFLTYFQNEAQLEKSRLLSDRFSAERPKGSFSTLEIQRTEQGDSAMYLCASSFPSGAMETQYFGPGTRLLVL.

The chain has TRBV6-2 or TRBV6-3 and TRBJ1-2; TRBD1 aligns across 7 bases. Germline loops: CDR1 MNHEY, CDR2 SVGEGT. V gave up 1 base and J gave up 3 bases; unmatched junction bases: 2. The CDR3 totals 14 residues. CDR3 protein: CASSYWGTDYGYTF. CDR3 in DNA: TGTGCCAGCAGTTACTGGGGGACAGACTATGGCTACACCTTC.

In its sample, this clonotype was seen a few times. The rearrangement links TRBV6-2 or TRBV6-3 to TRBJ2-7; D gene unclear. Germline V lookup: CDR1 MNHEY, CDR2 SVGEGT. Between the trimmed V and J ends, which lost 4 bases and 1 base, there was a span of 11 bases. The length of the CDR3 is 14 residues. This CDR3 reads CASSSKPYSYEQYF. DNA of the CDR3: TGTGCCAGCAGTTCAAAGCCCTATTCCTACGAGCAGTACTTC.

The chain combines TRBV30 with TRBJ1-2; D ambiguous. This CDR3 spans 13 amino acids. Germline V gene data show CDR1 as GTSNPN and CDR2 as SVGIG (reference sequence). V was trimmed by 2 bases and J by 6 bases, leaving 13 bases between them. CDR3 protein: CAWSSETSNGYTF. CDR3 DNA: TGTGCCTGGAGTTCCGAGACCTCGAATGGCTACACCTTC. The entire variable domain, with the rest obtained from reference TRBV30 and TRBJ1-2, is as follows: SQTIHQWPATLVQPVGSPLSLECTVEGTSNPNLYWYRQAAGRGLQLLFYSVGIGQISSEVPQNLSASRPQDRQFILSSKKLLLSDSGFYLCAWSSETSNGYTFGSGTRLTVV.

This clonotype showed up many times. This chain's CDR3 is CASTNNPANYGYTF. As DNA, the CDR3 is TGTGCCAGCACCAACAACCCGGCTAACTATGGCTACACCTTC. The chain employs TRBV5-5 and TRBJ1-2; no definite D call. Germline V gives CDR1 SGHKS, CDR2 YYEKEE (reference sequence). Between the trimmed V and J ends, which lost 6 bases and 0 bases, there was a span of 12 bases. This CDR3 comprises 14 residues.

This clonotype showed up many times. The chain joins TRBV20-1 to TRBJ1-5; D gene unclear. In germline, CDR1 is DFQATT, CDR2 SNEGSKA (reference sequence). CDR3 length: 13 residues. CDR3 region: CTTSGQPGQPQHF. DNA of the CDR3: TGCACCACCTCCGGCCAACCGGGGCAGCCCCAGCATTTT.

This clonotype was seen a few times. A much larger clone differs by one base, so this may be a read error. The chain uses TRBV6-1 and TRBJ1-1; no definite D call. The CDR3 spans 11 residues. Per germline, CDR1 MNHNS and CDR2 SASEGT. Trimming cost V 6 bases and J 2 bases, with 4 bases left between them. In nucleotides, the CDR3 is TGTGCCAGCAGGAGTAACACTGAAGCTTTCTTT. It specifies CASRSNTEAFF.

The chain joins TRBV20-1 to TRBJ1-1, with D possibly being TRBD1 (5 bases). V was cut by 2 bases and J by 6 bases, with 16 bases left in between. This CDR3 spans 14 amino acids. CDR1 DFQATT and CDR2 SNEGSKA come from the germline V gene (reference sequence). The CDR3 nucleotides are TGCAGTGCTAGACCCCGGGACCTCACCCCTGAAGCTTTCTTT. Its translation: CSARPRDLTPEAFF.

Points on this clonotype: At one end the junction does not follow the germline gene, possibly because of a read error. The V and J genes are TRBV5-1 and TRBJ2-7; 10 positions agree with TRBD1. The CDR3 totals 16 residues. CDR1 and CDR2 (germline): SGHRS, YFSETQ. The CDR3 sequence: CASSSYSGTGVVEQYF. CDR3 nucleotide sequence: TGTGCCAGCAGCTCATATTCCGGGACAGGGGTGGTCGAGCAGTACTTC. The full variable domain, completed using reference TRBV5-1 and TRBJ2-7, is KAGVTQTPRYLIKTRGQQVTLSCSPISGHRSVSWYQQTPGQGLQFLFEYFSETQRNKGNFPGRFSGRQFSNSRSEMNVSTLELGDSALYLCASSSYSGTGVVEQYFGPGTRLTVT.

This chain's CDR3 is CASRPTVGKETQYF. CDR3 sequence (DNA): TGTGCCAGCAGACCGACTGTGGGGAAAGAGACCCAGTACTTC. This rearrangement joins TRBV12-3 or TRBV12-4 to TRBJ2-5; D gene uncertain. This CDR3 has 14 residues. Trimming removed 6 bases at V and 3 bases at J, with 14 bases between.